The T cell receptor (beta chain) described here comes from a study of shared clonotypes between healthy human individuals (dated by TCRdb to 2020 to 2022). Broadly, across the study: A couple of women and a few men aged 18 to 49 years were included in the cohort. Per donor, three plates each were used for CD4 naive and CD4 memory, two for CD8 naive, and one for CD8 memory. Blood TCR repertoires of four to six healthy adults were deeply sequenced to estimate repertoire size and the extent of clonotype sharing between individuals. To increase sequencing depth and limit assay-specific biases, different laboratories used diverse techniques to prepare libraries and sequence TCR repertoires. Leukapheresis yielded between about 0.8 and 8.9 billion PBMCs per donor.

Worth noting for this clone: The antigen it recognizes is unknown. The sample holds no much larger clone one base away, and base qualities are not on file.

Study-level results and caveats: Because the study included a small number of donors, the genetic and exposure-history diversity represented was limited. Sampling was restricted to blood, and TCR repertoires in tissue are likely to differ from TCR repertoires in blood. Approximately 5% of naive CD4, 3.5% of naive CD8, 2% to 2.5% of memory CD4, and 0.4% of memory CD8 clonotypes were shared across several donors. Compared with non-shared clonotypes, the clonotypes found in all four sorted-subset donors had higher generation probabilities. Incomplete sequencing was indicated by rarefaction of sorted-subset datasets, despite the large sequencing depth. Pairwise subsampling led to the expectation that sequencing depth would affect the degree of clonotype sharing among donors. Estimated clonotype richness was generally larger for naive than for memory subsets.

The donors were healthy, HIV-negative adults who had no recently reported acute infections or vaccinations. All donors were Caucasian adults living in Nashville, Tennessee, USA. CD4+ T cells were enriched by magnetic negative selection; naive cells were then positively selected on CD45RA, and the negative fraction formed the memory subset. Blood was obtained by leukapheresis, after which PBMCs were separated by Ficoll-Histopaque density gradient centrifugation and cryopreserved in liquid nitrogen vapor phase. Analytical flow cytometry was used to check the purity and quantity of each magnetically sorted T cell population. Each sorted fraction had its genomic DNA isolated and then quantified by UV absorbance on a Nanodrop 2000c. Using the deep immunoSEQ assay, TCR CDR3 regions were amplified from genomic DNA by multiplex PCR. For each cell subset, the extracted genomic DNA was distributed evenly across all wells of several immunoSEQ 96-well plates, and each plate served as one replicate. For sorted subsets, roughly 200 ng genomic DNA, equal to about 30,000 T cell genomes, was loaded into each replicate PCR. The purified libraries were quantified using a Qubit 3.0 fluorometer, sized with a Bioanalyzer 2100, and then quantified again using the KAPA Library Quantification kit. Every immunoSEQ 96-well plate was sequenced on a dedicated single-read 150-cycle Illumina NextSeq 550 flow cell. Concerning the study's data processing: Because only junctional sequences without quality scores were contained in the immunoSEQ output, filtering matching that applied to full-length reads could not be performed. Sequences were annotated with PyIR, a Python wrapper for IgBLAST v1.9, and V/J genes and CDR3 were assigned using IMGT germline references. Any read was removed if the V/J assignment was weak (E-value above 1e-6), the CDR3 was missing, or the read contained stop codons, out-of-frame junctions, or ambiguous translated residues. V3J clonotypes were defined as sequences sharing the same inferred V gene, J gene, and CDR3 amino acid sequence. To compute the percentage overlap between repertoires, the number of shared unique clonotypes was divided by the size of the smaller repertoire. Repertoire richness was assessed with RTK rarefaction, the Chao1 estimator, and Recon v2.1 estimates of unobserved clonotypes. OLGA was used to compute generation probabilities for all TCRbeta clonotypes that the gDNA method yielded from a handful of donors. As stored in TCRdb, this immuneACCESS dataset retains in-frame rearrangements with V and J assigned. A fraction of the clones does not appear; measured against another copy, unresolved V genes explain less than half of the discrepancy, and the remainder lacks a known reason. V and J calls plus clone size are reproduced from that table; the DNA served to infer D and trimming. The sample table holds almost 750,000 clones, of which about two thirds were seen once. About 1.7% of the sample is taken by the ten largest.

Trimming takes 6 bases from V and 0 bases from J, and the germline ends sit 11 bases apart. Measured from the cysteine to the phenylalanine, the CDR3 is 14 residues long. The retained sequence is limited to the CDR3, 42 bases, with the frame set at the first base. According to the germline V gene, CDR1 reads SNHLY and CDR2 reads FYNNEI. Sequencing was done on a sample of memory CD4+ T cells sorted from blood. The cell subset or site label, as the study defines it: CD45RA-negative fraction. The V and J genes are TRBV2 and TRBJ1-1; the D segment could be TRBD1, given 5 matching bases. The source is a woman aged 25-40 years in good health. For the CDR3, the sequence is CASRDGTVNTEAFF. The nucleotide sequence reads as follows: TGTGCCAGCAGAGATGGGACGGTGAACACTGAAGCTTTCTTT.